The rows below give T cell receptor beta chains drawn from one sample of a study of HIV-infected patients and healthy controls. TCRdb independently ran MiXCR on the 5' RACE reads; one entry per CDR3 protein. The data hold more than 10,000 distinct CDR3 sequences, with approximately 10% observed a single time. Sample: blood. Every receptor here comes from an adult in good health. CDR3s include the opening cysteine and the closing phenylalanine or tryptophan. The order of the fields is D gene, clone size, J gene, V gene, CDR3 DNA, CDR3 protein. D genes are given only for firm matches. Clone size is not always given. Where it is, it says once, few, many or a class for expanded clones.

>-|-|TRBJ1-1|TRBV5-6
TGTGCCAGCAGCCCACGGACCGTCCGTGGCACTGAAGCTTTCTTT
CASSPRTVRGTEAFF
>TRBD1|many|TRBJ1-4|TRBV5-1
TGCGCCAGCAGCACCGGGACAGGGAATGAAAAACTGTTTTTT
CASSTGTGNEKLFF
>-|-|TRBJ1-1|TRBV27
TGTGCCAGCAGTTTATCCCCTCTCCGGGGGGGGTTGAACACTGAAGCTTTCTTT
CASSLSPLRGGLNTEAFF
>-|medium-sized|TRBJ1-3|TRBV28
TGTGCCAGCAGTTTACGGTCCTCTGGAAACACCATATATTTT
CASSLRSSGNTIYF
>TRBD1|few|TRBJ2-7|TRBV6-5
TGTGCCAGCAGTTACCTAGTGACAGGGGGCTACGAGCAGTACTTC
CASSYLVTGGYEQYF
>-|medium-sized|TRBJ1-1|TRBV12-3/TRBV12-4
TGTGCCAGCAGTTTAAGGTGGGGCAGGATGAACACTGAAGCTTTCTTT
CASSLRWGRMNTEAFF
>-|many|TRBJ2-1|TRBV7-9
TGTGCCAGCAGCTTAGGGGATGAGCAGTTCTTC
CASSLGDEQFF
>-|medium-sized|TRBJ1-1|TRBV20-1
TGCAGTGCGGCTCCCCTGGGGCTCCGGGACGGACTTCTAACGGGAGCTTTCTTT
CSAAPLGLRDGLLTGAFF
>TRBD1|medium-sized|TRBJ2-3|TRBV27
TGTGCCAGCAGTTTTCAGGGGGAGAGCACAGATACGCAGTATTTT
CASSFQGESTDTQYF
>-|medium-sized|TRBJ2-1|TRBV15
TGTGCCACCAGCAGAGAACCGGGTGGCAATGAGCAGTTCTTC
CATSREPGGNEQFF
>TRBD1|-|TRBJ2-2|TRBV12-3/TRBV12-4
TGTGCCAGCAGTCTGACAGGGAATAGGGAGCTGTTTTTT
CASSLTGNRELFF
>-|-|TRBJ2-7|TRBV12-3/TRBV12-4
TGTGCCAGCAGTTTAGGGGGACTGCCCTCAGGCGAGCAGTACTTC
CASSLGGLPSGEQYF
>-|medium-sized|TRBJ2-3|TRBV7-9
TGTGCCAGCAGCCCAGAGGGTGATACGCAGTATTTT
CASSPEGDTQYF
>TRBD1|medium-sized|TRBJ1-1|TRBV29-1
TGCAGCGCTTTAGGGGGCGGCACTGAAGCTTTCTTT
CSALGGGTEAFF
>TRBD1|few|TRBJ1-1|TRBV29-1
TGCAGCGCTACGGGACAGGGAGGCACTGAAGCTTTCTTT
CSATGQGGTEAFF
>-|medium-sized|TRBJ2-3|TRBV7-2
TGTGCCAGCAGCTTAGTGGGGGGTGATACGCAGTATTTT
CASSLVGGDTQYF
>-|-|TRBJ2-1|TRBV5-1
TGCGCCAGCAGTCCCAGCGGGTCCCTTTTGGTCTTC
CASSPSGSLLVF
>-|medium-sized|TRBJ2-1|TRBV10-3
TGTGCCATCAGTGATAAGGTCGGGAGTGGCAATGAGCAGTTCTTC
CAISDKVGSGNEQFF
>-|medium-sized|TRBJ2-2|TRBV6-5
TGTGCCAGCAGTTACGCCGCTGGCTGGGGAAACCAACCCCCCGGGGAGCTGTTTTTT
CASSYAAGWGNQPPGELFF
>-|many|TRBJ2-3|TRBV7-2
TGTGCCAGCAGCTTAGCCGGGTCCACAGATACGCAGTATTTT
CASSLAGSTDTQYF
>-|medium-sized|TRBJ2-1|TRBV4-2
TGTGCCAGCAGCCAAGAGTTCAGTTACAATGAGCAGTTCTTC
CASSQEFSYNEQFF
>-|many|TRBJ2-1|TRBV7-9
TGTGCCAGCAGGTCTCTTCGTGTCGGGAATGAGCAGTTCTTC
CASRSLRVGNEQFF
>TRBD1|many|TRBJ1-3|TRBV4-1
TGCGCCAGCAGCCAATCGACAGGGGAGCCCGGAAACACCATATATTTT
CASSQSTGEPGNTIYF
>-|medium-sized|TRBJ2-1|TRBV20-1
TGCAGTGCTAGAATCCAATTTGAGCAGTTCTTC
CSARIQFEQFF
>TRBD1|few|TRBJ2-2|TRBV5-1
TGCGCCAGCAGCCTACCTACAGGGGCTACCACCGGGGAGCTGTTTTTT
CASSLPTGATTGELFF
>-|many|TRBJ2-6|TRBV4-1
TGCGCCAGCAGCCAGCAACAGGGAGCTGGGGCCAACGTCCTGACTTTC
CASSQQQGAGANVLTF
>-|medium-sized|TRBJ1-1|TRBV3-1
TGTGCCAGCGTGGCAGTTACTGAAGCTTTCTTT
CASVAVTEAFF
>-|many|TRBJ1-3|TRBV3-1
TGTGCCAGCAGCCAAGTTGTTCGCTCTGGAAACACCATATATTTT
CASSQVVRSGNTIYF
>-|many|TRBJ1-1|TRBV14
TGTGCCAGCAGCCAAGAACCGGCGAACACTGAAGCTTTCTTT
CASSQEPANTEAFF
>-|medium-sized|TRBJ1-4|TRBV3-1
TGTGCCAGCAGCCAAGATTCGACAGACGAAAAACTGTTTTTT
CASSQDSTDEKLFF
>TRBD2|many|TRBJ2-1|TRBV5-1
TGCGCCAGCAGCTTGCAGTCAATGGGTCTAGCGGGAAGGGTATCCTACAATGAGCAGTTCTTC
CASSLQSMGLAGRVSYNEQFF
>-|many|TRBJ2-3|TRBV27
TGTGCCAGCAGTCACAGCACAGATACGCAGTATTTT
CASSHSTDTQYF
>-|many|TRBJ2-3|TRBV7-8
TGTGCCAGCAGCCCGACTAGAGATACGCAGTATTTT
CASSPTRDTQYF
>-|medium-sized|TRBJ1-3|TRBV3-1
TGTGCCAGCAGCCAAGGTCCGGGAACCGCCGGAAACACCATATATTTT
CASSQGPGTAGNTIYF
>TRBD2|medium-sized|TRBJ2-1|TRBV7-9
TGTGCCAGCAGCTTTACTCAGCGGGAATTATACAATGAGCAGTTCTTC
CASSFTQRELYNEQFF
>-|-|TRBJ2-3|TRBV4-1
TGCGCCAGCAGCCAAGATTTCGCGGCAGGGGGGTTCACAGATACGCAGTATTTT
CASSQDFAAGGFTDTQYF